These T cell receptor beta chains were read from a single sample in a study of blood T cell repertoires in COVID-19. The table came from immunoSEQ multiplex PCR; TCRdb's copy has only in-frame clones and leaves some out. The repertoire consists of some 150,000 clones, with 65% to 90% occurring once and the leading ten covering more than 7.5%. Sequences were obtained from peripheral blood. These receptors all come from a woman aged 60-75 years with active or convalescent COVID-19. The CDR3 runs from the conserved cysteine through the conserved F or W.

TRBV6-5 | CASGGGSNYGYTF
TRBV3-1/TRBV3-2 | CASSLIGRTLQETQYF
TRBV28 | CASLQYSGNTIYF
TRBV10-3 | CAISYGQQETQYF
TRBV6-1 | CASSEAASGYNEQFF
TRBV27 | CASKPRGPTEAFF
TRBV6-5 | CASSSTYEQYF
TRBV5-4 | CASSLTRGTGDPGANVLTF
TRBV27 | CASIPRGGGSYNEQFF
TRBV5-6 | CASSSDRGPGEKLFF
TRBV7-8 | CASSLGLLDPGAQETQYF
TRBV28 | CASSLPAYEQYF
TRBV6-2/TRBV6-3 | CASSTEGTGSPYEQYF
TRBV28 | CASRPQGQYRGYTF
TRBV9 | CASSATPLGAEAFF
TRBV28 | CASSAGGPYNEQFF
TRBV11-1 | CASSLAFTSGDTDTQYF
TRBV5-1 | CASSLEGTGSGSPLHF
TRBV10-3 | CAISLTSGYQETQYF
TRBV19 | CASSIGGGTGELFF
TRBV5-6 | CASSFGGSGSWDEQYF
TRBV5-5 | CASMRQRGDATQYF
TRBV19 | CASSPRGEGANQPQHF
TRBV18 | CASSLVGGNTEAFF
TRBV7-6 | CASSVPGTGNNEQFF
TRBV10-3 | CATTGTVESPLHF
TRBV4-3 | CASSQGSRTSGDTGELFF
TRBV28 | CASGQGAEAFF
TRBV2 | CASSDRYGYTF
TRBV4-2 | CASSQVTEQETQYF
TRBV19 | CASTGQAGEYEQYF
TRBV5-1 | CASFTGQGHTEAFF
TRBV28 | CASSLAGGTEAFF
TRBV6-1 | CASSERGEGTDTQYF
TRBV28 | CASSSLDSLYSNQPQHF
TRBV11-2 | CASSLVGADISPLHF
TRBV7-2 | CASSVFLGDVHNEQFF
TRBV16 | CASSQYRDGGYTF
TRBV3-1/TRBV3-2 | CASSHVKGTGTSGSRDTGELFF
TRBV19 | CASRGGQYQETQYF
TRBV5-1 | CASSGTNNSPLHF
TRBV28 | CASSPLSGGALYEQFF
TRBV19 | CASSTPSTGGPRHEQFF
TRBV5-1 | CASSLGQGVSYGYTF
TRBV7-8 | CASSLVLGEDYGYTF